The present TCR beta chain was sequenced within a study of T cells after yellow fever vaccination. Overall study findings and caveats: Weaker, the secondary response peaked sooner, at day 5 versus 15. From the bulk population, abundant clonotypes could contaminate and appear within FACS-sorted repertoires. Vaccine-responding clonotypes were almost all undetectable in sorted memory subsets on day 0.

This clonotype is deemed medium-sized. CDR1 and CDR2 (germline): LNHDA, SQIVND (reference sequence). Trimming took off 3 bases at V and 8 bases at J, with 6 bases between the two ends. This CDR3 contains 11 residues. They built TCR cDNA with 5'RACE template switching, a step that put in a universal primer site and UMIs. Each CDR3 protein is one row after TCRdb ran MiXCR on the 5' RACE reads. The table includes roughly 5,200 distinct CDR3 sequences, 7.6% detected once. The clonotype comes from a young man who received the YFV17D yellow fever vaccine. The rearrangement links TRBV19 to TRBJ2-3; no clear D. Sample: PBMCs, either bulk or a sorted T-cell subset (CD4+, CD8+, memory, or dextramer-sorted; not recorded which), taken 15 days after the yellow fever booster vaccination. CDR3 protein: CASSIKSTQYF. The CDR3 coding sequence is TGTGCCAGTAGTATCAAGTCTACGCAGTATTTT.